These 30 T cell receptor beta chains were all obtained from the same sample, sequenced in a study of CD8+ T cells in alopecia areata. cDNA prepared by RNA extraction and subsequent reverse transcription served as the template for sequencing. Some clones are missing from TCRdb's copy, which holds only in-frame ones; the method was immunoSEQ multiplex PCR. This table has some 170,000 clones, just over 65% appearing once. This sample comprised CD8+ T cells sorted from blood, obtained at week 0. These receptors were collected from a human donor with alopecia areata.

This chain connects TRBV7-9 to TRBJ1-1; 9 bases match TRBD1. This CDR3 spans 13 amino acids. The germline V gene encodes CDR1 SEHNR and CDR2 FQNEAQ (reference sequence). V lost 7 bases and J lost 5; bases outside the gene matches: 5. The CDR3 DNA is TGTGCCAGCACGATAGACAGGGGGACTGAAGCTTTCTTT. As protein: CASTIDRGTEAFF.

The count of this clone is one. The gene calls are TRBV5-1 and TRBJ2-7, with TRBD1 matching over 7 bases. V dropped 4 bases and J dropped 5; count of bases not matched to a gene: 6. This CDR3 is built from 13 residues. Germline CDR1 is SGHRS and CDR2 is YFSETQ. CDR3 DNA sequence: TGCGCCAGCAGCGTAGACAGGGCTCACGAGCAGTACTTC. Residues: CASSVDRAHEQYF.

The chain couples TRBV30 to TRBJ2-3; TRBD2 aligns across 10 bases. The CDR3 is made up of 20 amino acids. Germline CDR1 and CDR2: GTSNPN and SVGIG (reference sequence). V was clipped by 0 bases and J by 2 bases; unmatched bases: 17. The CDR3 protein is CAWSVPPSGGPIWDTDTQYF. Here the CDR3 DNA reads TGTGCCTGGAGTGTTCCCCCTAGCGGGGGCCCAATTTGGGACACAGATACGCAGTATTTT.

This clone was detected a few times. The chain joins TRBV27 to TRBJ1-5, with a possible D match to TRBD1 (6 bases). The germline V and J ends were trimmed by 8 bases and 2 bases, with 13 bases remaining between them. This CDR3 region has 14 residues. Germline loops: CDR1 MNHEY, CDR2 SMNVEV (reference sequence). The CDR3: CASGAGDGNQPQHF. As DNA, the CDR3 is TGTGCCAGCGGAGCAGGGGACGGCAATCAGCCCCAGCATTTT.

This clone was seen a single time. The chain recombines TRBV7-9 with TRBJ1-5, with no clear D. CDR1 is SEHNR, CDR2 FQNEAQ, per germline (reference sequence). The CDR3 is 13 amino acids. Deletions cut 5 bases from V and 7 bases from J, with 12 bases between. The CDR3 nucleotides are TGTGCCAGCAGCCTGACGGGAGTACAGCCCCAGCATTTT. Translating it yields CASSLTGVQPQHF.

This clone was detected only once. This chain uses TRBV27 with TRBJ2-5; D gene ambiguous. CDR3 length: 14 amino acids. V was shortened by 7 bases and J by 2 bases, with 14 bases between the two germline ends. Germline V gene data show CDR1 as MNHEY and CDR2 as SMNVEV (reference sequence). The CDR3 loop is CASNPGVGQETQYF. The CDR3 nucleotides are TGTGCCAGCAACCCCGGAGTCGGGCAAGAGACCCAGTACTTC.

The rearrangement links TRBV2 to TRBJ2-1; tentative D call: TRBD2 (5 bases). V lost 5 bases and J 7 bases, leaving 12 bases between the germline ends. CDR1 and CDR2 (germline): SNHLY, FYNNEI. The CDR3 loop spans 13 amino acids. CDR3 DNA: TGTGCCAGCAGTATTGGACGGGGTAATGAGCAGTTCTTC. Protein sequence: CASSIGRGNEQFF.

This clone was seen more than once but under ten times. The J gene is TRBJ1-1, the V gene TRBV29-1; D remains unclear. Germline-derived CDR1 and CDR2 are SQVTM and ANQGSEA. V gave up 8 bases and J gave up 0 bases, with 7 bases separating them. CDR3 length equals 11 residues. This chain's CDR3 is CSFRLNTEAFF. Here the CDR3 DNA reads TGCAGCTTCCGCCTGAACACTGAAGCTTTCTTT.

The V call is TRBV4-2, the J call TRBJ2-1; D is unclear. Per the germline V gene, CDR1 is LGHNA and CDR2 is YNFKEQ. There are 17 residues in the CDR3. V lost 0 bases to trimming and J lost 0 bases, with 12 bases between them. For the CDR3, the DNA is TGTGCCAGCAGCCAAGAATCCCCGGCAAGCTCCTACAATGAGCAGTTCTTC. The encoded protein is CASSQESPASSYNEQFF.

This chain joins TRBV2 and TRBJ2-7; 8 nucleotides agree with TRBD1. Per germline, CDR1 SNHLY and CDR2 FYNNEI. With 8 bases clipped from V and 1 base from J, the junction kept 4 bases outside the gene matches. The CDR3 contains 13 residues. In DNA form, the CDR3 reads TGTGCCAGCGGGACAGGCTCTTCCTACGAGCAGTACTTC. Translation: CASGTGSSYEQYF.

V usage is TRBV13 and J usage is TRBJ2-5, with TRBD1 identical over 8 bases. This CDR3 contains 14 residues. V trimming: 7 bases; J trimming: 5 bases; junction bases outside the gene matches: 9. The V gene's germline CDR1 is PRHDT and CDR2 FYEKMQ (reference sequence). CDR3 bases: TGTGCCAGCATCAGGACAGGGAGGTTGGAGACCCAGTACTTC. This gives the protein CASIRTGRLETQYF.

The sample holds a few counts of this clone. The rearrangement joins TRBV6-5 to TRBJ2-5; D may correspond to TRBD1 or TRBD2 (5 bases each). V lost 6 bases to trimming and J lost 2 bases, with 13 bases between them. The germline gives CDR1 MNHEY, CDR2 SVGAGI. This CDR3 contains 14 residues. CDR3 in amino acids: CASRPRDPQETQYF. In nucleotides, the CDR3 is TGTGCCAGCAGGCCTCGGGACCCACAAGAGACCCAGTACTTC.

The chain joins TRBV29-1 to TRBJ1-2; unclear D gene. The CDR3 sequence is 11 residues long. CDR1 is SQVTM and CDR2 is ANQGSEA in the germline V gene. The V end was cut by 4 bases, the J end by 5 bases, with 8 bases between. This CDR3 is CSVGVRYGYTF. CDR3 nucleotide sequence: TGCAGCGTTGGCGTCAGATATGGCTACACCTTC.

The chain employs TRBV15 and TRBJ1-4; D might be TRBD1 (5 bases). The V gene's germline CDR1 is LNHNV and CDR2 YYDKDF (reference sequence). The V gene lost 7 bases and the J gene lost 3 bases, with 15 bases spanning the gap. This CDR3 has 15 amino acids. The CDR3 DNA is TGTGCCACCACCAACATCGGGGGGGCTAATGAAAAACTGTTTTTT. Its translation: CATTNIGGANEKLFF.

This clone was seen a single time. The V and J genes are TRBV29-1 and TRBJ2-7; D might be TRBD1 (6 bases). Deletions cut 6 bases from V and 2 bases from J, with 17 bases between. Germline CDR1 is SQVTM and CDR2 is ANQGSEA. CDR3 size: 14 residues. The CDR3 DNA sequence: TGCAGCGTGAACATTGACAGGTACCCCTACGAGCAGTACTTC. The encoded protein is CSVNIDRYPYEQYF.

The V gene is TRBV27, the J gene TRBJ2-4; D tentatively reads TRBD1 or TRBD2 (6 bases each). V was cut by 2 bases and J by 1 base, with 9 bases left in between. The germline CDR1 and CDR2 sequences are MNHEY and SMNVEV (reference sequence). The CDR3 contains 15 residues. For the CDR3, the DNA is TGTGCCAGCAGTTTACGGAGGGGGGCCAAAAACATTCAGTACTTC. Encoded protein: CASSLRRGAKNIQYF.

The V and J genes are TRBV2 and TRBJ1-5, with no clear D. This CDR3 is built from 15 residues. V lost 4 bases to trimming and J lost 0 bases, with 10 bases between them. Germline V CDR1 and CDR2: SNHLY, FYNNEI. For the CDR3, the DNA is TGTGCCAGCAGTGCGGCCAGCTATAGCAATCAGCCCCAGCATTTT. Its translation: CASSAASYSNQPQHF.

This chain uses TRBV30 with TRBJ2-7; no definite D call. Trimming cost V 5 bases and J 3 bases, with 17 bases left between them. The germline gives CDR1 GTSNPN, CDR2 SVGIG (reference sequence). The CDR3 is made up of 14 amino acids. CDR3 protein: CAWSEGSRYYEQYF. For the CDR3, the DNA is TGTGCCTGGTCAGAAGGCAGCCGATACTACGAGCAGTACTTC.

The chain is built from TRBV4-1 and TRBJ1-2; possibly TRBD1 for D (5 bases). Between the trimmed V and J ends, which lost 4 bases and 1 base, there was a span of 10 bases. Germline CDR1 and CDR2: MGHRA and YSYEKL. This CDR3 contains 14 residues. CDR3 nucleotides: TGCGCCAGCAGCCCACAGGAAGATAACTATGGCTACACCTTC. As protein: CASSPQEDNYGYTF.

The CDR3 region is CASSVLDMGALHQPQHF. The CDR3 DNA reads TGTGCCAGCAGTGTATTAGATATGGGGGCCTTACATCAGCCCCAGCATTTT. The chain couples TRBV6-1 to TRBJ1-5; D is perhaps TRBD1 (6 bases). The CDR3 extends over 17 amino acids. V lost 4 bases and J lost 5, with 21 bases in between. The germline V gene has CDR1 MNHNS and CDR2 SASEGT.

The V call is TRBV4-1, the J call TRBJ1-2; D is uncertain. Trimming shortened V by 1 base and J by 2 bases, and 11 bases separated the two germline ends. Germline V gene lookup returns CDR1 MGHRA and CDR2 YSYEKL. The CDR3 runs 15 residues. The CDR3 reads CASSQVILTNYGYTF. As DNA, the CDR3 is TGCGCCAGCAGCCAAGTCATTCTGACAAACTATGGCTACACCTTC.

The sample holds a few counts of this clone. The chain is built from TRBV29-1 and TRBJ2-7, with a possible D match to TRBD1 (7 bases). Trimming took off 4 bases at V and 0 bases at J, with 13 bases between the two ends. CDR3 length: 14 amino acids. The germline V gene encodes CDR1 SQVTM and CDR2 ANQGSEA. CDR3 sequence: CSVVWQGGSYEQYF. CDR3 sequence (DNA): TGCAGCGTTGTGTGGCAGGGGGGCTCCTACGAGCAGTACTTC.

The V call is TRBV5-1, the J call TRBJ2-7, with D maybe TRBD2 (7 bases). Germline values: CDR1 SGHRS, CDR2 YFSETQ. The V gene lost 1 base and the J gene lost 6 bases, with 8 bases spanning the gap. The CDR3 runs 12 residues. The CDR3 DNA follows: TGCGCCAGCAGCTTGAGGGGGGGCGAGCAGTACTTC. This sequence encodes CASSLRGGEQYF.

The rearrangement uses TRBV27 and TRBJ2-3, with D hard to call. Trimming removed 5 bases at V and 2 bases at J, with 17 bases between. This CDR3 spans 16 amino acids. The germline V gene has CDR1 MNHEY and CDR2 SMNVEV (reference sequence). The CDR3 DNA reads TGTGCCAGCAGTAAAAGTAACATCGGCGACACAGATACGCAGTATTTT. Translating it yields CASSKSNIGDTDTQYF.

In this sample, this clone turned up a few times. This sequence joins TRBV29-1 and TRBJ2-1, with D tentatively TRBD2 (7 bases). This CDR3 contains 16 residues. CDR1 and CDR2 from the germline V gene are SQVTM and ANQGSEA. V was trimmed by 6 bases and J by 0 bases, leaving 18 bases between them. The CDR3 coding sequence is TGCAGCGTCCGCGGGGGCCCTAAGCGCTCCTACAATGAGCAGTTCTTC. Its protein product is CSVRGGPKRSYNEQFF.

This clone occurred a few times. V gene TRBV10-1 combines with J gene TRBJ2-1; D is tentatively TRBD1 or TRBD2 (5 bases each). There are 15 residues in the CDR3. Germline-derived CDR1 and CDR2 are WNHNN and SYGVQD (reference sequence). V was shortened by 6 bases and J by 8 bases, with 20 bases between the two germline ends. The CDR3 spells CASSPPGTLFDEQFF. CDR3 coding DNA: TGCGCCAGCAGCCCACCCGGGACCCTGTTCGATGAGCAGTTCTTC.

V is TRBV30 and J is TRBJ2-7, with 10 bases matching TRBD1. Germline V CDR1 and CDR2: GTSNPN, SVGIG (reference sequence). The CDR3 spans 16 residues. V was clipped by 3 bases and J by 2 bases; unmatched bases: 10. CDR3 sequence reads: CAWRQGADRGTYEQYF. As DNA, the CDR3 is TGTGCCTGGAGGCAGGGGGCGGACAGGGGGACCTACGAGCAGTACTTC.

This chain links TRBV25-1 with TRBJ1-2; D is undetermined. This CDR3 spans 13 amino acids. Germline assignment: CDR1 MGHDK and CDR2 SYGVNS. Trimming shortened V by 7 bases and J by 3 bases, and 12 bases separated the two germline ends. The chain's CDR3 is CASTPGMDYGYTF. The CDR3, as DNA: TGTGCCAGCACCCCAGGAATGGACTATGGCTACACCTTC.

The rearrangement joins TRBV9 to TRBJ2-7; D gene uncertain. Germline V lookup: CDR1 SGDLS, CDR2 YYNGEE. The CDR3 spans 11 residues. The V end was cut by 3 bases, the J end by 6 bases, with 7 bases between. The CDR3 sequence: CASSDGIEQYF. CDR3 DNA: TGTGCCAGCAGCGATGGAATCGAGCAGTACTTC.

J is TRBJ2-1 and V is TRBV29-1, with 8 positions matching TRBD2. The CDR3 spans 13 residues. Losses at the gene ends were 6 bases for V and 4 bases for J; bases not matched to a gene: 5. Germline values: CDR1 SQVTM, CDR2 ANQGSEA. The chain's CDR3 is CSVQGLVYNEQFF. The CDR3 DNA reads TGCAGCGTCCAGGGACTAGTTTACAATGAGCAGTTCTTC.